This entry lists 27 T cell receptor beta chains sequenced from one sample in a study of shared clonotypes between healthy human individuals. Method: immunoSEQ multiplex PCR; TCRdb's copy keeps in-frame clones and lacks some. The profile shows approximately 2.4 million clones, 95% of them singletons. Sequencing used naive CD4+ T cells sorted from blood. Subset described: CD45RA+ positively selected. These TCRs come from a man younger than 35 in good health.

The CDR3 bases are TGTGCCAGCAGTCCCGGGGGGGATGGGTATGGCTACACCTTC. Protein product: CASSPGGDGYGYTF. The gene calls are TRBV28 and TRBJ1-2; tentative D call: TRBD1 (5 bases). The CDR3 length is 14 residues. Germline loops: CDR1 MDHEN, CDR2 SYDVKM. Trimming cost V 5 bases and J 5 bases, with 15 bases left between them.

This clone was recorded once. This chain connects TRBV15 to TRBJ2-1; 8 positions match TRBD2. V was pared by 0 bases and J by 3 bases, with 10 bases of the junction left unmatched. Germline V gene data show CDR1 as LNHNV and CDR2 as YYDKDF (reference sequence). The CDR3 is 18 amino acids. The CDR3 DNA reads TGTGCCACCAGCAGAGATCTTCCCAGGACTAGCAACTACAATGAGCAGTTCTTC. This encodes CATSRDLPRTSNYNEQFF.

V usage is TRBV5-4 and J usage is TRBJ2-7; 7 bases fit TRBD1. V shed 3 bases, J shed 2 bases, and the junction held 11 bases outside the gene matches. Per the germline V gene, CDR1 is SGHNT and CDR2 is YYREEE (reference sequence). The CDR3 has 16 residues. The CDR3 sequence: CASSSPTDRLPYEQYF. In DNA form, the CDR3 reads TGTGCCAGCAGCTCTCCTACGGACAGGCTACCCTACGAGCAGTACTTC.

This chain connects TRBV7-9 to TRBJ2-2; the D call may be TRBD1 or TRBD2 (5 bases each). Germline values: CDR1 SEHNR, CDR2 FQNEAQ (reference sequence). The germline V and J ends were trimmed by 3 bases and 6 bases, with 14 bases remaining between them. The CDR3 has 15 amino acids. CDR3 sequence reads: CASSLGTSVAGELFF. CDR3 DNA: TGTGCCAGCAGCTTGGGGACGAGCGTTGCCGGGGAGCTGTTTTTT.

The V call is TRBV10-3, the J call TRBJ1-3; no reliable D call. V lost 3 bases and J lost 0, with 9 bases in between. The CDR3 is 15 residues long. Germline assignment: CDR1 ENHRY and CDR2 SYGVKD. The CDR3 DNA reads TGTGCCATCAGTGACCGGGCCTTCTCTGGAAACACCATATATTTT. Protein: CAISDRAFSGNTIYF.

J is TRBJ2-7 and V is TRBV7-2, with 15 positions matching TRBD2. Germline V gene sequence: CDR1 SGHTA, CDR2 FQGNSA. This CDR3 region has 15 residues. Unmatched junction bases numbered 6, after V lost 5 bases and J lost 7 bases. The CDR3 sequence is CASSPRTSGGGEQYF. The CDR3 region has the DNA TGTGCCAGCAGCCCCAGGACTAGCGGGGGGGGTGAGCAGTACTTC.

This clone was picked up one time. This rearrangement joins TRBV30 to TRBJ1-5; a possible D gene is TRBD1 (6 bases). V was trimmed by 0 bases and J by 2 bases, leaving 29 bases between them. The CDR3 spans 21 residues. Germline loops: CDR1 GTSNPN, CDR2 SVGIG (reference sequence). The CDR3 DNA reads TGTGCCTGGAGTGTACGGACCTCAGCAGGGGCGGCAGGATTGGGCAATCAGCCCCAGCATTTT. This gives the protein CAWSVRTSAGAAGLGNQPQHF.

The V and J genes are TRBV7-2 and TRBJ1-2; tentative D call: TRBD1 (6 bases). Per germline, CDR1 SGHTA and CDR2 FQGNSA. The CDR3 has 15 amino acids. The V and J ends lost 7 bases and 8 bases respectively, with 23 bases between them. The CDR3 DNA is TGTGCCAGCATCTATAGTCCGCAGACAGGTCGGGGCTACACCTTC. Amino acid sequence: CASIYSPQTGRGYTF.

This chain joins TRBV7-2 and TRBJ2-1; TRBD2 is a possible D gene (6 bases). CDR3 length: 19 amino acids. Germline assignment: CDR1 SGHTA and CDR2 FQGNSA. V was pared by 0 bases and J by 0 bases, with 18 bases between. DNA of the CDR3: TGTGCCAGCAGCTTAGCGGCCGTTCTAGCGTCGAGCTCCTACAATGAGCAGTTCTTC. It yields the protein CASSLAAVLASSSYNEQFF.

The chain links TRBV28 to TRBJ1-2; tentatively, D is TRBD1 (5 bases). The CDR3 is 14 amino acids. Germline lookup yields CDR1 MDHEN and CDR2 SYDVKM. V was clipped by 3 bases and J by 7 bases, with 15 bases between them. The CDR3 is CASSLGQGVSGYTF. The CDR3 DNA reads as TGTGCCAGCAGTTTGGGTCAGGGAGTGAGTGGCTACACCTTC.

This rearrangement joins TRBV5-4 to TRBJ1-3; D not resolved. Germline CDR1 and CDR2: SGHNT and YYREEE (reference sequence). The CDR3 is made up of 16 amino acids. Trimming stripped 4 bases from V and 4 bases from J, with 18 bases between. This CDR3 reads CASSPGTGRGGNTIYF. The CDR3 bases are TGTGCCAGCAGCCCCGGAACCGGGAGAGGAGGAAACACCATATATTTT.

This rearrangement joins TRBV2 to TRBJ2-3; 12 nucleotides match TRBD2. The CDR3 totals 16 residues. CDR1 is SNHLY and CDR2 is FYNNEI in the germline V gene. Trimming took 6 bases from V and 3 from J; bases not matched to a gene: 7. This CDR3 reads CASSRMTSGSTDTQYF. DNA of the CDR3: TGTGCCAGCAGCAGAATGACTAGCGGGAGTACAGATACGCAGTATTTT.

The chain uses TRBV21-1 and TRBJ1-1; TRBD1 reflects the table's D call only, with no check against the DNA. TRBV21-1 is described as a pseudogene. This CDR3 spans 15 amino acids. This CDR3 is CASSIRGVGNTEAFF. The CDR3 coding sequence is TGTGCCAGCAGCATCAGGGGGGTTGGGAACACTGAAGCTTTCTTT.

The rearrangement joins TRBV18 to TRBJ1-1, with a weak D call TRBD1 (5 bases). The CDR3 loop spans 14 amino acids. Deletions cut 4 bases from V and 3 bases from J, with 12 bases between. Germline V gene lookup returns CDR1 KGHSH and CDR2 LQKENI. The CDR3 region has the DNA TGTGCCAGCTCACTTCAGGGAGGGGACACTGAAGCTTTCTTT. Encoded protein: CASSLQGGDTEAFF.

The DNA for the CDR3 is TGTGCCATCAGTGAGTCGATAGGGGATTATCAGCCCCAGCATTTT. It is translated as CAISESIGDYQPQHF. The J gene is TRBJ1-5, the V gene TRBV10-3, with D tentatively TRBD1 (5 bases). This CDR3 region has 15 residues. Germline V gene lookup returns CDR1 ENHRY and CDR2 SYGVKD. V lost 0 bases and J lost 5, with 11 bases in between.

The rearrangement links TRBV11-2 to TRBJ1-6, with D possibly being TRBD1 (5 bases). V lost 3 bases, J lost 14 bases, and 23 bases lay in between. The CDR3 extends over 16 amino acids. Germline V CDR1 and CDR2: SGHAT, FQNNGV. The CDR3 sequence is CASSFAGTLASWALHF. The DNA for the CDR3 is TGTGCCAGCAGCTTTGCCGGGACGCTGGCTTCTTGGGCCCTCCACTTT.

The rearrangement joins TRBV6-5 to TRBJ2-7; TRBD1 aligns across 8 bases. Germline V gene data show CDR1 as MNHEY and CDR2 as SVGAGI. The CDR3 loop spans 14 amino acids. V lost 5 bases to trimming and J lost 4 bases; unmatched junction nucleotides: 7. DNA of the CDR3: TGTGCCAGCAGTCAGGGGGCGCCGAGATACGAGCAGTACTTC. It specifies CASSQGAPRYEQYF.

This chain joins TRBV5-1 and TRBJ1-4; TRBD1 aligns across 9 bases. The CDR3 is 14 amino acids. After removal of 4 bases from V and 10 bases from J, the junction contained 8 bases not matched to a gene. Germline-derived CDR1 and CDR2 are SGHRS and YFSETQ. The CDR3 DNA reads as TGCGCCAGCAGCCGGGACAGGGAATCCGGAAAACTGTTTTTT. Translating gives CASSRDRESGKLFF.

This chain links TRBV7-9 with TRBJ2-2; the D gene could be TRBD1 or TRBD2 (5 bases each). The germline CDR1 and CDR2 sequences are SEHNR and FQNEAQ (reference sequence). The CDR3 covers 15 residues. V was trimmed by 3 bases and J by 8 bases, leaving 16 bases between them. CDR3 amino acids: CASSLAGTPIGELFF. The CDR3 DNA reads TGTGCCAGCAGCTTGGCCGGGACCCCCATTGGGGAGCTGTTTTTT.

The chain carries TRBV19 and TRBJ1-2, with 7 bases that match TRBD1. The V gene end was trimmed by 1 base and the J gene end by 0 bases; junction bases not matched to a gene: 2. The CDR3 is 15 amino acids. Germline values: CDR1 LNHDA, CDR2 SQIVND (reference sequence). The CDR3 nucleotides are TGTGCCAGTAGTATAGGACAGGGACCTAACTATGGCTACACCTTC. Its translation is CASSIGQGPNYGYTF.

About this clone itself: The same CDR3 also results from other DNA sequences found in this sample. The gene calls are TRBV28 and TRBJ2-7, with a weak D call TRBD2 (7 bases). Trimming pared 6 bases from V and 0 bases from J, leaving 12 bases between. Germline V gives CDR1 MDHEN, CDR2 SYDVKM. The length of the CDR3 is 14 residues. The CDR3 is CASSIGGGSYEQYF. The CDR3 coding sequence is TGTGCCAGCAGCATAGGGGGGGGCTCCTACGAGCAGTACTTC.

The V gene is TRBV19, the J gene TRBJ1-2, with D perhaps matching TRBD1 (5 bases). Germline V CDR1 and CDR2: LNHDA, SQIVND (reference sequence). The CDR3 totals 15 residues. V dropped 7 bases and J dropped 3 bases, with 18 bases sitting between them. CDR3 loop: CASTEWGLQDYGYTF. The CDR3 DNA is TGTGCCAGTACGGAGTGGGGACTACAGGACTATGGCTACACCTTC.

The rearrangement joins TRBV7-9 to TRBJ1-1; 9 nucleotides line up with TRBD1. Unmatched junction bases numbered 3, after V lost 5 bases and J lost 5 bases. Germline V CDR1 and CDR2: SEHNR, FQNEAQ (reference sequence). The CDR3 runs to 13 residues. Here the CDR3 DNA reads TGTGCCAGCAGCGCACAGGGGGCAACTGAAGCTTTCTTT. This sequence encodes CASSAQGATEAFF.

The chain employs TRBV11-2 and TRBJ2-3, with D unclear. The CDR3 spans 15 residues. In germline, CDR1 is SGHAT, CDR2 FQNNGV. Between the trimmed V and J ends, which lost 1 base and 0 bases, there was a span of 8 bases. CDR3 amino acids: CASSLVQLSTDTQYF. The CDR3 bases are TGTGCCAGCAGCTTAGTTCAGCTCAGCACAGATACGCAGTATTTT.

V usage is TRBV5-1 and J usage is TRBJ1-2; TRBD1 matches at 8 bases. Per germline, CDR1 SGHRS and CDR2 YFSETQ. The CDR3 consists of 16 residues. V was clipped by 0 bases and J by 4 bases; unmatched bases: 8. The chain's CDR3 is CASSLADRGDGYGYTF. CDR3 bases: TGCGCCAGCAGCTTGGCTGACAGGGGTGATGGCTATGGCTACACCTTC.

V usage is TRBV28 and J usage is TRBJ1-2; TRBD1 matches 7 bases. The trim removed 4 bases at V and 6 bases at J, leaving 8 bases unmatched. The CDR3 has 14 amino acids. The germline CDR1 and CDR2 sequences are MDHEN and SYDVKM. As DNA, the CDR3 is TGTGCCAGCAGTTCGGGACAGTCGGGGGATGGCTACACCTTC. Encoded protein: CASSSGQSGDGYTF.

Written as DNA, the CDR3 is TGTGCCATCAGTGAGGGCCCCCCAGGGTCGCAGTATTTT. Protein: CAISEGPPGSQYF. The chain carries TRBV10-3 and TRBJ2-3; weak D call: TRBD1 (5 bases). The CDR3 contains 13 residues. V lost 2 bases and J 10 bases, leaving 13 bases between the germline ends. Germline CDR1 reads ENHRY; CDR2 reads SYGVKD.